This is a list of T cell receptor beta chains from one sample in a study of blood T cell repertoires in COVID-19. Libraries were prepared by immunoSEQ multiplex PCR; TCRdb keeps only in-frame clonotypes and omits some of them. The sample shows approximately 250,000 clones, approximately 83% of them seen only once. Sample: peripheral blood. The receptors were gathered from a woman aged 45-65 years with acute or convalescent COVID-19. Each CDR3 is given with its conserved first and last residue. Rows give clone size only sometimes, using once, few, many, or a class for an expanded clone.

CDR3,size,V,length
CASSFRGGSEKLFF,NA,TRBV13,14
CASRTRRYNEQFF,NA,TRBV13,13
CASSRNALGTDTQYF,NA,TRBV7-6,15
CASSLGDGRGFYGYTF,NA,TRBV5-6,16
CASGTGLNYQETQYF,NA,TRBV2,15
CAQLYRRLAGVSEQYF,NA,TRBV6-4,16
CASSQQVAGRQTQYF,few,TRBV3-1/TRBV3-2,15
CASSQEFRTGGSPLHF,NA,TRBV4-1,16
CATSRDIQMTYEQYF,NA,TRBV15,15
CASSRRDNNSPLHF,NA,TRBV19,14
CASSQVVISSYNSPLHF,NA,TRBV14,17
CASSSPREGYEQYF,NA,TRBV6-5,14
CASSVESAGELFF,NA,TRBV9,13
CASGLANRGGGTEAFF,NA,TRBV12-5,16
CASTRDTYGYTF,NA,TRBV19,12
CASSPHTSPGELFF,NA,TRBV28,14
CASSQGAPMGSQPQHF,NA,TRBV3-1/TRBV3-2,16
CATSEPTSGRGNEQFF,NA,TRBV24-1,16
CASSKNPQAGGITEAFF,NA,TRBV21-1,17
CACRTRSYEQYF,few,TRBV30,12
CASSFLSGNTIYF,NA,TRBV28,13
CASSQGTAASGNTIYF,NA,TRBV14,16
CASSFLTGATNEKLFF,few,TRBV5-6,16
CASSGLGRRDTEAFF,NA,TRBV5-1,15
CASSDRGTGELFF,NA,TRBV7-7,13
CASSLDRSVFVLAGYEQYF,NA,TRBV11-2,19
CASSRQGSNEKLFF,few,TRBV2,14
CASSLEQGSYNEQFF,NA,TRBV5-1,15
CASSESVRARGYTF,NA,TRBV6-1,14
CASSLDRVGNQPQHF,NA,TRBV7-9,15
CATSDRGDQPQHF,NA,TRBV24-1,13